What follows are 25 T cell receptor beta chains derived from one specimen sequenced in a study of beta chain features in type 1 diabetes. As every portion of the isolated RNA was reverse transcribed, the sequencing read expressed TCRB transcripts. Assay: immunoSEQ multiplex PCR; the TCRdb copy retains only in-frame clones and omits some. Among 240,000 or so clones listed, about 63% were seen once. Sequencing was performed on naive CD4+ T cells from blood. These TCRs come from a man aged 30-40 years in good health.

In the case of this clone: The sample holds other DNA sequences that translate to the same CDR3. V usage is TRBV30 and J usage is TRBJ2-1; 9 bases line up with TRBD2. The length of the CDR3 is 15 residues. Germline trimming cut 0 bases from V and 4 bases from J; bases unmatched to any gene: 4. Germline-derived CDR1 and CDR2 are GTSNPN and SVGIG (reference sequence). CDR3 residues: CAWSVRAGGYNEQFF. In nucleotides, the CDR3 is TGTGCCTGGAGTGTAAGAGCGGGGGGATACAATGAGCAGTTCTTC.

The rearrangement links TRBV4-1 to TRBJ1-5, with D perhaps TRBD1 (6 bases). The CDR3 loop spans 16 amino acids. V was cut by 2 bases and J by 6 bases, with 17 bases left in between. Per the germline V gene, CDR1 is MGHRA and CDR2 is YSYEKL. The CDR3 protein is CASSQRVQVGAQPQHF. CDR3 DNA sequence: TGCGCCAGCAGCCAAAGGGTACAGGTGGGGGCTCAGCCCCAGCATTTT.

This clone came up a few times. The chain combines TRBV29-1 with TRBJ2-1; tentatively, D is TRBD1 (6 bases). In germline, CDR1 is SQVTM, CDR2 ANQGSEA. The ends were cut back, 6 bases at V and 0 bases at J, with 12 bases in the middle. This CDR3 has 14 residues. The chain's CDR3 is CSVQGRVSYNEQFF. The CDR3 DNA sequence: TGCAGCGTACAGGGTAGAGTCTCCTACAATGAGCAGTTCTTC.

The V call is TRBV29-1, the J call TRBJ1-2; no reliable D call. The CDR3 runs 12 residues. Germline CDR1 SQVTM, CDR2 ANQGSEA. Deletions cut 4 bases from V and 0 bases from J, with 6 bases between. CDR3 nucleotide sequence: TGCAGCGTTGTTAGAGCTAACTATGGCTACACCTTC. It codes for CSVVRANYGYTF.

This clone appeared once. V and J are TRBV29-1 and TRBJ2-1; possibly TRBD2 for D (5 bases). Germline CDR1 is SQVTM and CDR2 is ANQGSEA. Between the trimmed V and J ends, which lost 3 bases and 4 bases, there was a span of 13 bases. This CDR3 comprises 14 residues. CDR3 bases: TGCAGCGTTGAGGAGGCAGATCTTTACAATGAGCAGTTCTTC. It encodes CSVEEADLYNEQFF.

V and J are TRBV7-2 and TRBJ1-6; no clear D. The germline gives CDR1 SGHTA, CDR2 FQGNSA. V dropped 3 bases and J dropped 0 bases, with 18 bases sitting between them. The CDR3 length is 19 residues. The CDR3 bases are TGTGCCAGCAGCTTTCAGCGAAGCCCCGGAGGCTCCTATAATTCACCCCTCCACTTT. Its translation is CASSFQRSPGGSYNSPLHF.

Note on this clone: Other DNA sequences of this sample code for an identical CDR3. J is TRBJ2-6 and V is TRBV15; possibly TRBD2 for D (5 bases). Germline assignment: CDR1 LNHNV and CDR2 YYDKDF (reference sequence). The CDR3 extends over 16 amino acids. V was cut by 1 base and J by 1 base, with 8 bases left in between. The CDR3 nucleotides read TGTGCCACCAGCAGAGGTGGGAGTTCTGGGGCCAACGTCCTGACTTTC. This encodes CATSRGGSSGANVLTF.

The V call is TRBV7-9, the J call TRBJ2-7; 9 bases align to TRBD1. Germline trimming cut 5 bases from V and 5 bases from J; bases unmatched to any gene: 7. Germline loops: CDR1 SEHNR, CDR2 FQNEAQ (reference sequence). CDR3 length: 14 amino acids. CDR3 sequence reads: CASSPRTGEDEQYF. Here the CDR3 DNA reads TGTGCCAGCAGCCCTCGGACAGGGGAGGACGAGCAGTACTTC.

This clone was observed a handful of times. The chain links TRBV7-9 to TRBJ2-3; TRBD2 agrees at 8 bases. CDR3 length equals 16 residues. In germline, CDR1 is SEHNR, CDR2 FQNEAQ (reference sequence). The V segment lost 4 bases and the J segment 1 base; nucleotides outside the gene matches: 7. The CDR3 protein is CASSSLAGGGTDTQYF. CDR3 nucleotides: TGTGCCAGCAGCTCCCTCGCGGGGGGAGGCACAGATACGCAGTATTTT.

The chain uses TRBV11-2 and TRBJ2-3, with D unclear. Per the germline V gene, CDR1 is SGHAT and CDR2 is FQNNGV. CDR3 length: 16 residues. V dropped 1 base and J dropped 0 bases, with 11 bases sitting between them. CDR3 in DNA: TGTGCCAGCAGCTTAGTTGTGCGGCGGAGCACAGATACGCAGTATTTT. It codes for CASSLVVRRSTDTQYF.

The rearrangement uses TRBV7-2 and TRBJ2-7; D gene ambiguous. V lost 5 bases to trimming and J lost 3 bases, with 5 bases between them. This CDR3 is 11 amino acids long. Germline CDR1 and CDR2: SGHTA and FQGNSA. Here the CDR3 reads CASSPDYEQYF. The CDR3 nucleotides are TGTGCCAGCAGCCCAGACTACGAGCAGTACTTC.

The chain combines TRBV30 with TRBJ2-7, with unresolved D. Germline CDR1 reads GTSNPN; CDR2 reads SVGIG (reference sequence). The V and J ends lost 3 bases and 3 bases respectively, with 9 bases between them. The CDR3 has 12 amino acids. This CDR3 is CAWRRADYEQYF. Here the CDR3 DNA reads TGTGCCTGGAGAAGGGCAGACTACGAGCAGTACTTC. The variable domain in full, with the rest retrieved from reference TRBV30 and TRBJ2-7, is SQTIHQWPATLVQPVGSPLSLECTVEGTSNPNLYWYRQAAGRGLQLLFYSVGIGQISSEVPQNLSASRPQDRQFILSSKKLLLSDSGFYLCAWRRADYEQYFGPGTRLTVT.

The chain carries TRBV9 and TRBJ2-3, with D perhaps given as TRBD1 or TRBD2 (5 bases each). The V gene lost 0 bases and the J gene lost 2 bases, with 10 bases spanning the gap. The V gene's germline CDR1 is SGDLS and CDR2 YYNGEE. The CDR3 covers 15 residues. CDR3 in amino acids: CASSVERGHTDTQYF. In DNA, the CDR3 is TGTGCCAGCAGCGTAGAGAGGGGCCACACAGATACGCAGTATTTT.

This chain links TRBV25-1 with TRBJ2-3; TRBD1 matches 8 bases. The length of the CDR3 is 15 residues. Looked up from germline, CDR1 is MGHDK and CDR2 is SYGVNS. The J segment lost 3 bases and the V segment lost 7 bases, leaving 9 bases of the junction unmatched. The CDR3 region has the DNA TGTGCCAGCACGGACACCCGGACAGGGACAGATACGCAGTATTTT. It yields the protein CASTDTRTGTDTQYF.

This rearrangement joins TRBV29-1 to TRBJ1-1; 9 positions match TRBD1. CDR3 size: 11 residues. Germline V lookup: CDR1 SQVTM, CDR2 ANQGSEA. J was trimmed by 11 bases and V by 6 bases; bases with no gene match: 7. In nucleotides, the CDR3 is TGCAGCGTGGGACAGGGCTCCTCGGCTTTCTTT. This gives the protein CSVGQGSSAFF.

The chain joins TRBV25-1 to TRBJ1-4; no clear D gene. V was pared by 2 bases and J by 4 bases, with 8 bases between. This CDR3 region has 14 residues. The V gene's germline CDR1 is MGHDK and CDR2 SYGVNS. CDR3 region: CASSENKYNEKLFF. As DNA, the CDR3 is TGTGCCAGCAGTGAAAACAAATATAATGAAAAACTGTTTTTT.

The rearrangement joins TRBV25-1 to TRBJ2-5; perhaps TRBD2 as D (6 bases). V was trimmed by 2 bases and J by 2 bases, leaving 9 bases between them. This CDR3 spans 14 amino acids. The germline V gene has CDR1 MGHDK and CDR2 SYGVNS. CDR3 bases: TGTGCCAGCAGTGAACCGGGGGTTCAAGAGACCCAGTACTTC. Amino acids: CASSEPGVQETQYF.

This clone turned up a few times. The identical CDR3 is also encoded by other nucleotide sequences in the sample. The rearrangement links TRBV30 to TRBJ2-5, with D uncertain. In germline, CDR1 is GTSNPN, CDR2 SVGIG (reference sequence). The germline V and J ends were trimmed by 2 bases and 2 bases, with 0 bases remaining between them. CDR3 size: 10 residues. In DNA form, the CDR3 reads TGTGCCTGGAGTCAAGAGACCCAGTACTTC. Its protein is CAWSQETQYF.

V and J are TRBV2 and TRBJ2-7; the match to TRBD1 covers 11 bases. Trimming removed 6 bases from V and 7 bases from J; junction bases left unmatched: 5. CDR3 size: 13 residues. Looked up from germline, CDR1 is SNHLY and CDR2 is FYNNEI. CDR3 sequence (DNA): TGTGCCAGCAGAGGACAGGGGGCAGGTGAGCAGTACTTC. As protein: CASRGQGAGEQYF.

Concerning this clone itself: Other nucleotide sequences in the sample specify the same CDR3. The rearrangement links TRBV2 to TRBJ2-2; possibly TRBD1 for D (6 bases). CDR1 is SNHLY, CDR2 FYNNEI, per germline. This CDR3 has 15 amino acids. The V end was cut by 2 bases, the J end by 1 base, with 8 bases between. This CDR3 is CASSELQGNTGELFF. CDR3 nucleotide sequence: TGTGCCAGCAGTGAACTACAGGGGAACACCGGGGAGCTGTTTTTT.

CDR3 in amino acids: CATGTVNYEQYF. CDR3 nucleotide sequence: TGTGCAACCGGGACAGTCAACTACGAGCAGTACTTC. J is TRBJ2-7 and V is TRBV28; TRBD1 matches at 7 bases. Looked up from germline, CDR1 is MDHEN and CDR2 is SYDVKM. CDR3 length: 12 residues.

The chain links TRBV28 to TRBJ2-5; tentatively, D is TRBD1 (6 bases). V was clipped by 8 bases and J by 5 bases, with 15 bases between them. The CDR3 has 13 amino acids. The germline gives CDR1 MDHEN, CDR2 SYDVKM. DNA of the CDR3: TGTGCCAGCCAACCGGGACAAAGGGAGACCCAGTACTTC. Translation: CASQPGQRETQYF.

Only one count was recorded for this clone. The chain is built from TRBV5-4 and TRBJ2-5; perhaps TRBD1 as D (5 bases). The V and J ends lost 0 bases and 2 bases respectively, with 8 bases between them. Germline V gives CDR1 SGHNT, CDR2 YYREEE (reference sequence). The CDR3 is 14 residues long. CDR3 in DNA: TGTGCCAGCAGCTTGGCAGGGATACAAGAGACCCAGTACTTC. Translating gives CASSLAGIQETQYF.

The chain links TRBV29-1 to TRBJ2-7; D ambiguous. Germline V CDR1 and CDR2: SQVTM, ANQGSEA. Trimming took 7 bases from V and 3 from J, leaving 16 bases between them. CDR3 size: 13 residues. CDR3 coding DNA: TGCAGCGCACGCTTCGAGCCTAACTACGAGCAGTACTTC. Translating it yields CSARFEPNYEQYF.

CDR3 loop: CASPPLGDTGELFF. The CDR3 DNA reads as TGTGCCAGCCCTCCCCTAGGGGACACCGGGGAGCTGTTTTTT. The V gene is TRBV21-1, the J gene TRBJ2-2; TRBD1 is the table's D call, not checked against the DNA. TRBV21-1 is designated a pseudogene. This CDR3 has 14 residues.